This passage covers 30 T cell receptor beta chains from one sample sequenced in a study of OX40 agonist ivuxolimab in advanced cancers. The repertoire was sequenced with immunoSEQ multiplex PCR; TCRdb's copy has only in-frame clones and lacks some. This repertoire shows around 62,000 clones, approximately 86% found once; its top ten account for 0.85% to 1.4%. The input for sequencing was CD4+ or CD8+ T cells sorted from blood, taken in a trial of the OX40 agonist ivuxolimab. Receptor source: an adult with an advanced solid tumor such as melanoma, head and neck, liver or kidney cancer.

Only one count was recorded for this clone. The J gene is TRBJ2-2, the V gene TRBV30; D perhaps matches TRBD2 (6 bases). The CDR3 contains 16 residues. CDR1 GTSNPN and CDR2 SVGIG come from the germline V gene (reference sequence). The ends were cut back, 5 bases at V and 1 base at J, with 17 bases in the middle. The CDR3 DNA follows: TGTGCCTGGGATGGAGGGGCGGGTAGGAACACCGGGGAGCTGTTTTTT. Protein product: CAWDGGAGRNTGELFF.

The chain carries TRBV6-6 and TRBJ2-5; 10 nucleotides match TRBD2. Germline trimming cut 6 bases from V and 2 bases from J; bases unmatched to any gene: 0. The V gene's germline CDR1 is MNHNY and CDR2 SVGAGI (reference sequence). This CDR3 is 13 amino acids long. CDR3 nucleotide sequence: TGTGCCAGCAGAGCGGGAGGGCAAGAGACCCAGTACTTC. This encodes CASRAGGQETQYF.

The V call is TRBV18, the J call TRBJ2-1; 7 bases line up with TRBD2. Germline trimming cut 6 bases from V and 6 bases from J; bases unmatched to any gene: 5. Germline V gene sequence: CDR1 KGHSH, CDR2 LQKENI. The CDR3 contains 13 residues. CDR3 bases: TGTGCCAGCTCGGGGCCGGGGGGCAATGAGCAGTTCTTC. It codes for CASSGPGGNEQFF.

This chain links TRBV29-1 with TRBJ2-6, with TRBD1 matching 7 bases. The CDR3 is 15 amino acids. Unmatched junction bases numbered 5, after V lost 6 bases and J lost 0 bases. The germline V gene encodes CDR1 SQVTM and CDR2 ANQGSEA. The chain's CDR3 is CSVVGQPSGANVLTF. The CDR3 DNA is TGCAGCGTGGTGGGACAGCCCTCTGGGGCCAACGTCCTGACTTTC.

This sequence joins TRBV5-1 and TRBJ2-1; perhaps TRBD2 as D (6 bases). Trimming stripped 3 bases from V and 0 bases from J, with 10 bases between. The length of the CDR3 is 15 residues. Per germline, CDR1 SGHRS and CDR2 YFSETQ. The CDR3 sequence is CASSYSGDSYNEQFF. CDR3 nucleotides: TGCGCCAGCAGCTATTCGGGGGACTCCTACAATGAGCAGTTCTTC.

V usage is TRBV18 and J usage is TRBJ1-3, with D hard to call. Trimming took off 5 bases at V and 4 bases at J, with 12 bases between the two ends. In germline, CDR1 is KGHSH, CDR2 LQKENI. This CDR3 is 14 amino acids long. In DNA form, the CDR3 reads TGTGCCAGCTCATCCAACGTGCAGGGAAACACCATATATTTT. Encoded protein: CASSSNVQGNTIYF.

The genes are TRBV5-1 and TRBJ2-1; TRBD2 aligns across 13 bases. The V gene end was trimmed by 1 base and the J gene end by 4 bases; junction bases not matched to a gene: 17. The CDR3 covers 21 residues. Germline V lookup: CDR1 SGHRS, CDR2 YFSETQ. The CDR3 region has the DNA TGCGCCAGCAGCTTGTTTCGTCCGGGTACTAGCGGGAGGGGGGGATACAATGAGCAGTTCTTC. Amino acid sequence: CASSLFRPGTSGRGGYNEQFF. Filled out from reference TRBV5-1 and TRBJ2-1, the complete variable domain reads KAGVTQTPRYLIKTRGQQVTLSCSPISGHRSVSWYQQTPGQGLQFLFEYFSETQRNKGNFPGRFSGRQFSNSRSEMNVSTLELGDSALYLCASSLFRPGTSGRGGYNEQFFGPGTRLTVL.

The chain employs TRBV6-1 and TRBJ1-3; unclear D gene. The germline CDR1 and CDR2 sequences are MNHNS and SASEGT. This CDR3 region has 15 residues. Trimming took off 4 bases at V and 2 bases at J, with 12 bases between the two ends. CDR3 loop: CASSVDLTAGNTIYF. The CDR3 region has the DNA TGTGCCAGCAGTGTCGATCTCACGGCTGGAAACACCATATATTTT.

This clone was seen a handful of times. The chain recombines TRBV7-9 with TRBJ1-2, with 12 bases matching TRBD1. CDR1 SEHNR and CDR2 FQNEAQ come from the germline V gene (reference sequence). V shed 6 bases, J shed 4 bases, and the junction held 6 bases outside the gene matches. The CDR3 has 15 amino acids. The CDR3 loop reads CASSLTGQGAYGYTF. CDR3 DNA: TGTGCCAGCAGTTTAACGGGACAGGGGGCCTATGGCTACACCTTC.

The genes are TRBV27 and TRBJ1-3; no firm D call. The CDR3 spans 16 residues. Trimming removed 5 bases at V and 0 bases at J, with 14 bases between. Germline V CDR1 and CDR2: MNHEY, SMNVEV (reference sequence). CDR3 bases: TGTGCCAGCAGTCCCGAGTGGAGGTACTCTGGAAACACCATATATTTT. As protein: CASSPEWRYSGNTIYF.

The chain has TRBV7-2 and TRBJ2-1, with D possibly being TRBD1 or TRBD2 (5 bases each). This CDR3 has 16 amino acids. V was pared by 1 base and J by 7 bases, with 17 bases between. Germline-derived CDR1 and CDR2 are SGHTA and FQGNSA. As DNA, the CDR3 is TGTGCCAGCAGCTTAGAGGCCATGAGGGGCGGGAATGAGCAGTTCTTC. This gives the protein CASSLEAMRGGNEQFF.

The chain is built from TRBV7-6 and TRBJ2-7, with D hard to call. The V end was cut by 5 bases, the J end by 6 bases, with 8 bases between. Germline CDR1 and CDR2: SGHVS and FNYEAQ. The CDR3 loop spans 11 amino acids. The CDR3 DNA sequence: TGTGCCAGCAGCGACGTTACCGAGCAGTACTTC. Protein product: CASSDVTEQYF.

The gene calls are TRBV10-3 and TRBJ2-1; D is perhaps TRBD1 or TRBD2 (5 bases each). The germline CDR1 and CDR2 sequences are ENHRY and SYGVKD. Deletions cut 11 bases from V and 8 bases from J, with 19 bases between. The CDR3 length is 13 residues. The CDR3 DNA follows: TGTGCCTCCCACCCCGGGGACGGGGATGAGCAGTTCTTC. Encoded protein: CASHPGDGDEQFF.

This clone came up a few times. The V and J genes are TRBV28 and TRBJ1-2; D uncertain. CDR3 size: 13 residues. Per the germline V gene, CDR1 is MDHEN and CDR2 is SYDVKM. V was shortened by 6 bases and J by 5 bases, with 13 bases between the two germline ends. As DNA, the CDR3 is TGTGCCAGCAGCACTAGCGCCTCTTATGGCTACACCTTC. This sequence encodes CASSTSASYGYTF.

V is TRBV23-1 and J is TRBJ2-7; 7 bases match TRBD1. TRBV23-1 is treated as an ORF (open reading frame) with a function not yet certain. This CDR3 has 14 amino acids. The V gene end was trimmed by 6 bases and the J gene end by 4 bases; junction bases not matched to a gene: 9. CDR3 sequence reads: CASRLRTGPYEQYF. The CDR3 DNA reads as TGCGCCAGCAGGTTGAGGACAGGACCGTACGAGCAGTACTTC.

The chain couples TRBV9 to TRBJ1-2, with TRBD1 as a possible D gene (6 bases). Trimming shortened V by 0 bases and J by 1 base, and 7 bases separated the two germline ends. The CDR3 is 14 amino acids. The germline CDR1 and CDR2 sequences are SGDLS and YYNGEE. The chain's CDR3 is CASSVDRVNYGYTF. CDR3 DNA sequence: TGTGCCAGCAGCGTAGACAGGGTTAACTATGGCTACACCTTC.

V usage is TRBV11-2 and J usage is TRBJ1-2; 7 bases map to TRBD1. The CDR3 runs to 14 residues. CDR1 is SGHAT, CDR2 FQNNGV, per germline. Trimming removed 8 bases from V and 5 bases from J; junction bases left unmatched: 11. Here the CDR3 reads CASSRQGNVYGYTF. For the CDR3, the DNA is TGTGCCAGCTCCCGACAGGGAAACGTGTATGGCTACACCTTC.

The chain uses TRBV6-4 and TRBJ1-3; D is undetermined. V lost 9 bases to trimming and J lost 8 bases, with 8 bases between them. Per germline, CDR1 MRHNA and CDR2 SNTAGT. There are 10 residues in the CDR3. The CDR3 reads CARSQDTIYF. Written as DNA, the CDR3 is TGTGCCAGGAGTCAGGACACCATATATTTT.

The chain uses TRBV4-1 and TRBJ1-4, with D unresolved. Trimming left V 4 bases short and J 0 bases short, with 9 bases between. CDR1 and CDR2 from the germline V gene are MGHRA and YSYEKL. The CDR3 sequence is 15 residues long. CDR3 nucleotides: TGCGCCAGCAGCCTAAGGGTTGCAACTAATGAAAAACTGTTTTTT. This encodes CASSLRVATNEKLFF.

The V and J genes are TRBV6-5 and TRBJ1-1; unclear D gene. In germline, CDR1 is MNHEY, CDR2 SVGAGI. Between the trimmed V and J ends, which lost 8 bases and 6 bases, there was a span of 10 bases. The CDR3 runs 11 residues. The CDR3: CASGDLAEAFF. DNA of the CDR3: TGTGCCAGCGGGGATTTGGCTGAAGCTTTCTTT.

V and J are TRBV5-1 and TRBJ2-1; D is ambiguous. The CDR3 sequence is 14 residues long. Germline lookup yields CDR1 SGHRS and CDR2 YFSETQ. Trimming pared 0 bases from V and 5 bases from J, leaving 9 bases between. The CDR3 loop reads CASSLGTANNEQFF. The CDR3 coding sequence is TGCGCCAGCAGCTTGGGGACGGCAAACAATGAGCAGTTCTTC. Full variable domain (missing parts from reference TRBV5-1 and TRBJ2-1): KAGVTQTPRYLIKTRGQQVTLSCSPISGHRSVSWYQQTPGQGLQFLFEYFSETQRNKGNFPGRFSGRQFSNSRSEMNVSTLELGDSALYLCASSLGTANNEQFFGPGTRLTVL.

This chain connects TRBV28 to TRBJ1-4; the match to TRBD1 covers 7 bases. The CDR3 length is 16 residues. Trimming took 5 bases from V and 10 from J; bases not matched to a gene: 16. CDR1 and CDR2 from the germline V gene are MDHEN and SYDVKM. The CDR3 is CASSRNRLRGGIKLFF. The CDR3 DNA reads TGTGCCAGCAGTCGCAACCGCCTCAGGGGGGGGATAAAACTGTTTTTT.

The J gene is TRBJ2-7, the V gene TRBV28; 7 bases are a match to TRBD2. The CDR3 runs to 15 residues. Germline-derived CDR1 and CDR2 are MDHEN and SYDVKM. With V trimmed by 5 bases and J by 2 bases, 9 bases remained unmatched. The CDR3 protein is CASSPGGGDPYEQYF. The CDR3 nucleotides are TGTGCCAGCAGTCCCGGGGGAGGGGACCCCTACGAGCAGTACTTC.

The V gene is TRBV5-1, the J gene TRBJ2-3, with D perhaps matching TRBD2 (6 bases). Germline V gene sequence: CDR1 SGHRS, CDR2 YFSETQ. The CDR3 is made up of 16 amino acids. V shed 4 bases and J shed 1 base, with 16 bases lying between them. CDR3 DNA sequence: TGCGCCAGCAGCCCCCTAGGGGAGGTGGGCACAGATACGCAGTATTTT. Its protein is CASSPLGEVGTDTQYF.

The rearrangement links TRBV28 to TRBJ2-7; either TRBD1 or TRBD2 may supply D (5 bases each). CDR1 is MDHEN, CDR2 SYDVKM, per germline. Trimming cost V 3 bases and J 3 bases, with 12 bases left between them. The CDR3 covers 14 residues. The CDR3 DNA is TGTGCCAGCAGTTTTGGGGGACGTTACTACGAGCAGTACTTC. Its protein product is CASSFGGRYYEQYF.

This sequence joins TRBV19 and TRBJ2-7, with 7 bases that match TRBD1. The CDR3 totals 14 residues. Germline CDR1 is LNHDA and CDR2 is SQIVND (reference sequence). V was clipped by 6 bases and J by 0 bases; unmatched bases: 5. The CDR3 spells CASRTDRSSYEQYF. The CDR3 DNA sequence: TGTGCCAGTAGGACGGACAGGTCCTCCTACGAGCAGTACTTC.

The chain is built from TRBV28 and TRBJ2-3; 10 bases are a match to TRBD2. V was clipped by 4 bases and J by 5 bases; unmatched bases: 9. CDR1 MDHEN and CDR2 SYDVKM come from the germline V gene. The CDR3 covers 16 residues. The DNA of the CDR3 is TGTGCCAGCAGTTCTTCTAGCGGGAGCCTGATAGATACGCAGTATTTT. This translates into CASSSSSGSLIDTQYF.

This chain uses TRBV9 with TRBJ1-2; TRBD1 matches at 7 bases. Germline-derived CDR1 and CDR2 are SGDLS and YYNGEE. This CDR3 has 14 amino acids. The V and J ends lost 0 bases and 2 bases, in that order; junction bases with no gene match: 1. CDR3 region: CASSVEQGNYGYTF. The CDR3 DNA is TGTGCCAGCAGCGTAGAACAGGGGAACTATGGCTACACCTTC. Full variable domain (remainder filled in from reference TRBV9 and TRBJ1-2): DSGVTQTPKHLITATGQRVTLRCSPRSGDLSVYWYQQSLDQGLQFLIQYYNGEERAKGNILERFSAQQFPDLHSELNLSSLELGDSALYFCASSVEQGNYGYTFGSGTRLTVV.

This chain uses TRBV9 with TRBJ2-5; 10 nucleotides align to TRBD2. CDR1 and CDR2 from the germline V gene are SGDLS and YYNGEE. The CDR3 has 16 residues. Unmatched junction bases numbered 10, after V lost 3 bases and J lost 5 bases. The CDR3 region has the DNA TGTGCCAGCAGCGCCGGGACTAGCGAGGGGTGGGAGACCCAGTACTTC. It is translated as CASSAGTSEGWETQYF. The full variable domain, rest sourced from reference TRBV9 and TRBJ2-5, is DSGVTQTPKHLITATGQRVTLRCSPRSGDLSVYWYQQSLDQGLQFLIQYYNGEERAKGNILERFSAQQFPDLHSELNLSSLELGDSALYFCASSAGTSEGWETQYFGPGTRLLVL.

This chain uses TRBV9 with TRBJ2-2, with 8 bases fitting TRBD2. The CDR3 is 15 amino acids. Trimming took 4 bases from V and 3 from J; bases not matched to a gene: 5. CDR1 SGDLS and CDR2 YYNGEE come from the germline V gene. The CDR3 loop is CASSPGTRYTGELFF. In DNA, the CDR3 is TGTGCCAGCAGCCCTGGGACTAGATACACCGGGGAGCTGTTTTTT.